These 5 T cell receptor beta chains came from one sample sequenced in a study of shared T cell receptors in the human thymus (dated by TCRdb to the early 2020s). The protocol used for the library was the immunoSEQ multiplex PCR assay. Sourced from immuneACCESS, this table was stored by TCRdb with only in-frame sequences that have V and J called. A share of the clones is absent; for the studies checked, an unresolved V gene accounts for under half, and the remainder has no known explanation. The sample table records roughly 560,000 clones; approximately 80% of these occur just once. The leading ten clones occupy more than 0.01% of the sample. The same sample was also used in a study of human thymus T cells.

Sequencing was carried out using thymocytes. The source is a boy in the first two years of life with a congenital heart defect. Donor details come from another sample of the same person, matched by shared clones.

This clone was counted only a few times. Here the CDR3 reads CASSLRSGGRQPQHF. The DNA for the CDR3 is TGTGCCAGCAGTTTACGGTCAGGGGGACGCCAGCCCCAGCATTTT. This sequence joins TRBV6-5 and TRBJ1-5; 7 bases are a match to TRBD1. Trimming at V came to 4 bases and at J to 7 bases, leaving 10 bases not matched to a gene. From germline, CDR1 is MNHEY and CDR2 SVGAGI. This CDR3 has 15 residues.

As regards this clone: This same CDR3 is encoded by further DNA sequences in the sample. The rearrangement links TRBV6-5 to TRBJ1-1; TRBD1 might be the D (5 bases). The CDR3 is made up of 14 amino acids. V was cut by 0 bases and J by 5 bases, with 10 bases left in between. From germline, CDR1 is MNHEY and CDR2 SVGAGI. The CDR3 sequence: CASSYSGGGTEAFF. The CDR3 DNA follows: TGTGCCAGCAGTTACTCCGGGGGTGGGACTGAAGCTTTCTTT.

The V and J genes are TRBV30 and TRBJ2-7; possibly TRBD2 for D (6 bases). Trimming stripped 1 base from V and 3 bases from J, with 10 bases between. CDR3 length: 13 amino acids. Looked up from germline, CDR1 is GTSNPN and CDR2 is SVGIG (reference sequence). CDR3 sequence: CAWSAGLHYEQYF. CDR3 in DNA: TGTGCCTGGAGTGCGGGACTCCACTACGAGCAGTACTTC. Looking up the rest from reference TRBV30 and TRBJ2-7 gives the full variable domain: SQTIHQWPATLVQPVGSPLSLECTVEGTSNPNLYWYRQAAGRGLQLLFYSVGIGQISSEVPQNLSASRPQDRQFILSSKKLLLSDSGFYLCAWSAGLHYEQYFGPGTRLTVT.

This chain uses TRBV2 with TRBJ1-4; 10 bases align to TRBD1. Germline lookup yields CDR1 SNHLY and CDR2 FYNNEI. The CDR3 sequence is 16 residues long. V shed 6 bases, J shed 7 bases, and the junction held 11 bases outside the gene matches. CDR3 amino acids: CASRKRSGQGREKLFF. The CDR3 nucleotides are TGTGCCAGCAGGAAGAGGTCGGGACAGGGGCGTGAAAAACTGTTTTTT.

The gene calls are TRBV10-3 and TRBJ2-1; TRBD2 agrees at 11 bases. Germline V CDR1 and CDR2: ENHRY, SYGVKD. This CDR3 is 16 amino acids long. The V and J ends lost 11 bases and 10 bases, in that order; junction bases with no gene match: 19. CDR3 coding DNA: TGTGCCGCCGGGAGGTCGGAGGCTAGCGGGAGGATGGAGCAGTTCTTC. Translation: CAAGRSEASGRMEQFF.